This is a list of T cell receptor beta chains from one sample in a study of blood T cell repertoires in COVID-19. The repertoire was sequenced with immunoSEQ multiplex PCR; TCRdb's copy has only in-frame clones and lacks some. The data show 200,000 to 300,000 clones, around nine tenths seen once. Sequenced: peripheral blood. The receptors here all came from a woman in her seventies with active or convalescent COVID-19. Each CDR3 is given with its conserved first and last residue. The order of the fields is J gene, CDR3 length, V gene, clone size, CDR3 protein. For some rows the clone size is stated as once, few or many, or as a class when expanded; others skip it.

TRBJ2-1 11 TRBV19 NA CASSISGEQFF
TRBJ1-1 12 TRBV2 few CASSDQGVGAFF
TRBJ1-1 16 TRBV7-9 once CASSTERLGADTEAFF
TRBJ1-5 16 TRBV7-8 few CASSLGGTGDPRPQHF
TRBJ1-2 10 TRBV12-3/TRBV12-4 NA CASSYGSFTF
TRBJ1-4 15 TRBV3-1/TRBV3-2 few CASSQTGAINEKLFF
TRBJ1-5 17 TRBV19 once CASSPLSLGGDNQPQHF
TRBJ1-5 14 TRBV5-1 NA CASSLGGFNQPQHF
TRBJ1-4 17 TRBV5-1 NA CASSSTGGVGGNEKLFF
TRBJ1-5 14 TRBV27 NA CASSLAGRNQPQHF
TRBJ1-2 13 TRBV6-4 NA CASSLTGAYGYTF
TRBJ1-4 12 TRBV6-6 NA CASSYVVEKLFF
TRBJ2-1 15 TRBV6-1 NA CASSERAGGYNEQFF
TRBJ1-1 17 TRBV7-9 NA CASSLREGTTKNTEAFF
TRBJ1-1 13 TRBV12-5 NA CASGLPGSPEAFF
TRBJ2-2 12 TRBV12-3/TRBV12-4 NA CASSFIRGELFF
TRBJ1-1 14 TRBV9 NA CASSVRAENTEAFF
TRBJ2-1 15 TRBV7-2 NA CASSLSGGSYNEQFF
TRBJ2-1 12 TRBV6-5 NA CASSPTENEQFF
TRBJ2-6 14 TRBV18 NA CASSPPPGANVLTF
TRBJ2-7 14 TRBV7-8 NA CASSPRDREYEQYF
TRBJ1-1 15 TRBV5-5 NA CASSSSRVMNTEAFF
TRBJ1-3 15 TRBV11-2 NA CASSLTPQGGNTIYF
TRBJ1-4 16 TRBV7-3 NA CASSLTGQGFNEKLFF
TRBJ1-1 13 TRBV6-5 NA CASSRTGSGEAFF
TRBJ1-2 13 TRBV9 NA CASSVGQTGGYTF
TRBJ1-5 14 TRBV7-8 NA CASSWDRDNQPQHF
TRBJ1-2 13 TRBV5-1 NA CASSLDRDYGYTF
TRBJ2-2 14 TRBV27 NA CASRRWPETGELFF
TRBJ1-5 15 TRBV3-1/TRBV3-2 few CASSQDREEGQPQHF
TRBJ1-5 15 TRBV16 NA CASSQSGQDYQPQHF
TRBJ2-3 17 TRBV3-1/TRBV3-2 NA CASSRVGTSGSFGTQYF
TRBJ1-1 17 TRBV18 NA CASSPPTGASWSTEAFF
TRBJ2-5 14 TRBV7-9 NA CASSFSGGKETQYF
TRBJ1-1 17 TRBV5-8 NA CASSLFNGARANTEAFF
TRBJ2-3 13 TRBV6-5 NA CASQIPGLDTQYF
TRBJ1-1 13 TRBV30 NA CAWSPRLNAEAFF
TRBJ1-2 14 TRBV14 NA CASSQAGVNYGYTF
TRBJ1-1 14 TRBV6-2/TRBV6-3 NA CASSFLAGNTEAFF